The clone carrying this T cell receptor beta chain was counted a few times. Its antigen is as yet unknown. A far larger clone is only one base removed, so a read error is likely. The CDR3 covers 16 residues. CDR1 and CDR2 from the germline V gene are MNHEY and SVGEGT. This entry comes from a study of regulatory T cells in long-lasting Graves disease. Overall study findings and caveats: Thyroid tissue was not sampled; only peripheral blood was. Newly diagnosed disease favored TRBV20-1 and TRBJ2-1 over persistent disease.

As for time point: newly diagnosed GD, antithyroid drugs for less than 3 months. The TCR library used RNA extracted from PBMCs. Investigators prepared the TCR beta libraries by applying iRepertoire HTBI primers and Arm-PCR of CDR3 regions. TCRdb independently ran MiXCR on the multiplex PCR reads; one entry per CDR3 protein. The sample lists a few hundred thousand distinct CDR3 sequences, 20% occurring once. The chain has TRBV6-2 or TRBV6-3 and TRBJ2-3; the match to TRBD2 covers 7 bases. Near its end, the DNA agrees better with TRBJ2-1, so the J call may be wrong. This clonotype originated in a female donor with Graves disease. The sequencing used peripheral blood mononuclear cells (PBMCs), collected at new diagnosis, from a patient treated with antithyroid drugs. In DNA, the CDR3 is TGTGCCAGCAGTTCACTTCTAGCGGCCTCCTACAATGGGCAGTTCTTC. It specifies CASSSLLAASYNGQFF.